This TCR beta chain was captured by sequencing in a study of tumor and adjacent non-tumor tissue in lung cancer. Study in general: Patients comprised some eleven adenocarcinoma, a couple of squamous cell carcinoma and 1 small cell lung cancer. Findings and limits, study-wide: Top 100 clones took a larger repertoire share in normal lung. TCR diversity was significantly greater in tumor than normal lung tissue.

Notes on this clonotype: Its antigen is unknown. At one of its ends the junction is not consistent with the germline gene, which may arise from a read error.

Germline V gives CDR1 SGHAT, CDR2 FQDESV (reference sequence). This CDR3 has 11 residues. No cell sorting was done before RNA was extracted from the tissue. The normal lung tissue was taken more than 3 cm from the tumor edge. The library came from three nested PCR rounds adapted from ARM-PCR protocols. TCRdb reprocessed the multiplex PCR reads with MiXCR, giving one entry per CDR3 protein. Of approximately 77,000 distinct CDR3 sequences in the sample, 65% to 85% were seen once. The gene calls are TRBV11-1 and TRBJ2-1; D not resolved. The specimen sequenced was distant non-tumor lung tissue. The TCR was taken from a man aged 55-75 years with non-small cell lung cancer. The CDR3 DNA reads as TGTGCCAGCAGCTTATATGCTGAGCAGCTCTTC. Amino acids: CASSLYAEQLF.